This T cell receptor beta chain was identified in a study of molecular identifiers for immune sequencing clone quantification. Whole-study findings and limits: The sizes of highly expanded clones could be underestimated when identical TCR molecules share a barcode. Clones of above 20 RNA copies carried over 97% of effector molecules; in naive cells they carried under 1%.

The sample holds many counts of this clonotype. Its matching antigen is unknown. V shed 2 bases and J shed 2 bases, with 14 bases lying between them. CDR1 and CDR2 from the germline V gene are SEHNR and FQNEAQ (reference sequence). This CDR3 comprises 16 residues. TCRdb re-called the PCR reads with MiXCR, one entry per CDR3 protein. This table holds about 500,000 distinct CDR3 sequences, over 20% found once. Libraries of naive CD8 T cells were made from 20,000 to 1,000,000 sorted cells. They used 10%, 30% or 50% RNA. The origin of this receptor is a human donor in good health. Some libraries in this study had Jurkat cell RNA spiked in. Sequenced input: naive CD8+ T cells from blood, with Jurkat cell RNA spiked in. Stated subset: FACS-sorted CD8+CD4-CCR7+CD45RA+ naive T cells. The chain employs TRBV7-9 and TRBJ2-3; maybe TRBD1 (6 bases). DNA of the CDR3: TGTGCCAGCAGCTTACCCCCGGGACAACCCACAGATACGCAGTATTTT. Translating gives CASSLPPGQPTDTQYF.